This TCR beta chain was recovered during a study of breast tumors, draining lymph nodes, adjacent tissues. Whole-study findings and limits: Tumor repertoires ranked between lymph nodes and nontumor tissue in diversity, with V and J gene preferences. Data fit most tumor T cells coming from lymph node, expanding in tumor.

For this clonotype: No antigen is known for it.

The CDR3 contains 17 residues. V was clipped by 1 base and J by 3 bases; unmatched bases: 11. Germline CDR1 and CDR2: MGHRA and YSYEKL. Breast cancer patients provided tissue from their axillary draining lymph nodes. TCRdb re-called the multiplex PCR reads with MiXCR, one entry per CDR3 protein. The profile covers more than 250,000 distinct CDR3 sequences, with over 25% appearing a single time and about 1.2% taken by the ten largest. The rearrangement joins TRBV4-1 to TRBJ1-2, with TRBD1 matching 7 bases. This receptor was taken from a female donor with breast cancer. Some clones in this sample may be carry-over from other donors' samples. Sequences were obtained from axillary lymph node tissue. The CDR3 nucleotides read TGCGCCAGCAGCCAAGCCCCAGGGGGGGGGGAGCACTATGGCTACACCTTC. Translating it yields CASSQAPGGGEHYGYTF.